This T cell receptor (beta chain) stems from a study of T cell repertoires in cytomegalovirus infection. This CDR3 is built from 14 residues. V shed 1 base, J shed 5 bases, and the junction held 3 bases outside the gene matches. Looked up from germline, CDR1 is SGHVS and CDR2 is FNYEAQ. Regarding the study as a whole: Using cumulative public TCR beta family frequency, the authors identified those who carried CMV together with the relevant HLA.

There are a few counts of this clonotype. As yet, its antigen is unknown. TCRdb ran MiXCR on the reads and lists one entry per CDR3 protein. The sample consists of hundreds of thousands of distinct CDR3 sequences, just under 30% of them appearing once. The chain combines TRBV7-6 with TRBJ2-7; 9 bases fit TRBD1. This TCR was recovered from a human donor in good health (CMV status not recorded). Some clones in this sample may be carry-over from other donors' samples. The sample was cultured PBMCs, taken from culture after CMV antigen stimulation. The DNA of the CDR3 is TGTGCCAGCAGCTTAGTACAGGGGGCGAACGAGCAGTACTTC. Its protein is CASSLVQGANEQYF.